Below, 13 T cell receptor beta chains from the same sample are listed, as sequenced in a study of cytomegalovirus exposure and HLA in healthy donors. The PCR ran on 60 Vbeta and 13 Jbeta primers. The data were produced by immunoSEQ multiplex PCR, yet TCRdb's version contains in-frame clones alone and is incomplete. The data show 65,000 to 90,000 clones, with 76% seen just once and about 3.1% held by the top ten. Sequenced: PBMCs. Receptor source: a man in his forties or fifties in good health and CMV-seronegative.

V gene TRBV10-3 combines with J gene TRBJ1-6; the D gene is possibly TRBD1 (6 bases). From germline, CDR1 is ENHRY and CDR2 SYGVKD. The CDR3 extends over 16 amino acids. With 4 bases removed from V and 7 bases from J, the gap between germline ends came to 17 bases. CDR3 loop: CAISGRGAGENSPLHF. The CDR3 region has the DNA TGTGCCATCAGTGGACGGGGGGCAGGGGAGAATTCACCCCTCCACTTT.

The chain carries TRBV11-2 and TRBJ2-7; a weak D match, TRBD2 (6 bases). Germline V lookup: CDR1 SGHAT, CDR2 FQNNGV. CDR3 length: 16 amino acids. V lost 0 bases and J 3 bases, leaving 15 bases between the germline ends. The CDR3 is CASSLEDSRRGYEQYF. Written as DNA, the CDR3 is TGTGCCAGCAGCTTAGAGGATTCTAGGAGGGGCTACGAGCAGTACTTC. Full variable domain (remainder filled in from reference TRBV11-2 and TRBJ2-7): EAGVAQSPRYKIIEKRQSVAFWCNPISGHATLYWYQQILGQGPKLLIQFQNNGVVDDSQLPKDRFSAERLKGVDSTLKIQPAKLEDSAVYLCASSLEDSRRGYEQYFGPGTRLTVT.

The chain is built from TRBV6-1 and TRBJ1-3; weak D call: TRBD1 (6 bases). CDR1 MNHNS and CDR2 SASEGT come from the germline V gene. V was shortened by 3 bases and J by 4 bases, with 10 bases between the two germline ends. The CDR3 loop spans 14 amino acids. CDR3 in amino acids: CASSDRGKGNTIYF. CDR3 sequence (DNA): TGTGCCAGCAGTGACAGGGGTAAAGGAAACACCATATATTTT.

This rearrangement joins TRBV7-3 to TRBJ2-5, with TRBD2 identical over 7 bases. With V trimmed by 5 bases and J by 4 bases, 7 bases remained unmatched. This CDR3 is 14 amino acids long. CDR1 and CDR2 from the germline V gene are SGHTA and FQGTGA. In nucleotides, the CDR3 is TGTGCCAGCAGCGTTAGCGGGTCTGGAGAGACCCAGTACTTC. Protein sequence: CASSVSGSGETQYF.

The genes are TRBV5-5 and TRBJ2-7; 9 nucleotides line up with TRBD2. V lost 4 bases and J lost 2; bases outside the gene matches: 10. Germline CDR1 SGHKS, CDR2 YYEKEE (reference sequence). The CDR3 consists of 16 residues. This CDR3 is CASSPPGLAVTYEQYF. The CDR3 DNA follows: TGTGCCAGCAGCCCCCCGGGACTAGCCGTAACCTACGAGCAGTACTTC.

The chain employs TRBV5-1 and TRBJ2-1, with 11 bases identical to TRBD2. Germline assignment: CDR1 SGHRS and CDR2 YFSETQ. The CDR3 runs 16 residues. V was clipped by 4 bases and J by 2 bases; unmatched bases: 5. The CDR3 region has the DNA TGCGCCAGCAGCAGAGGGACTAGCGGAACCTACAATGAGCAGTTCTTC. Encoded protein: CASSRGTSGTYNEQFF.

The V gene is TRBV7-3, the J gene TRBJ1-1; D call uncertain. CDR3 length: 16 amino acids. Germline CDR1 SGHTA, CDR2 FQGTGA. The V gene lost 4 bases and the J gene lost 0 bases, with 15 bases spanning the gap. The DNA of the CDR3 is TGTGCCAGCAGCTCCCAACCAGGCACTTTGAACACTGAAGCTTTCTTT. It is translated as CASSSQPGTLNTEAFF.

V usage is TRBV6-5 and J usage is TRBJ2-1; tentatively, D is TRBD2 (7 bases). CDR1 and CDR2 (germline): MNHEY, SVGAGI. The ends were cut back, 2 bases at V and 4 bases at J, with 15 bases in the middle. The CDR3 runs 16 residues. The CDR3 sequence: CASSYPSGGPYNEQFF. Here the CDR3 DNA reads TGTGCCAGCAGTTACCCTTCCGGGGGGCCGTACAATGAGCAGTTCTTC.

This clone was picked up a small number of times. The chain combines TRBV28 with TRBJ2-2, with 13 positions matching TRBD2. The germline V gene encodes CDR1 MDHEN and CDR2 SYDVKM. CDR3 length: 17 amino acids. Trimming at V came to 4 bases and at J to 1 base, leaving 3 bases not matched to a gene. The CDR3 nucleotides read TGTGCCAGCAGTTCGGGACTAGCGGGATGGAACACCGGGGAGCTGTTTTTT. Translated, it gives CASSSGLAGWNTGELFF.

The sample holds a few counts of this clone. The rearrangement uses TRBV19 and TRBJ1-1; perhaps TRBD1 as D (6 bases). Germline V gene lookup returns CDR1 LNHDA and CDR2 SQIVND (reference sequence). The CDR3 spans 13 residues. V was clipped by 6 bases and J by 4 bases, with 12 bases between them. This CDR3 reads CASSMDSFTEAFF. The CDR3 nucleotides are TGTGCCAGTAGCATGGACAGTTTCACTGAAGCTTTCTTT.

The chain uses TRBV5-6 and TRBJ1-2, with D possibly TRBD1 on 5 matching bases. There are 13 residues in the CDR3. Germline V gene data show CDR1 as SGHDT and CDR2 as YYEEEE. The V end was cut by 4 bases, the J end by 7 bases, with 14 bases between. CDR3 nucleotides: TGTGCCAGCAGCCGTTCGGGGGACCGTGGCTACACCTTC. Amino acid sequence: CASSRSGDRGYTF.

The chain joins TRBV6-5 to TRBJ2-3; possibly TRBD1 for D (5 bases). This CDR3 contains 15 residues. Germline V gene lookup returns CDR1 MNHEY and CDR2 SVGAGI. V was cut by 4 bases and J by 5 bases, with 16 bases left in between. CDR3 bases: TGTGCCAGCAGTTCGAGGACAAGGGGTAAAGATACGCAGTATTTT. It yields the protein CASSSRTRGKDTQYF.

As DNA, the CDR3 is TGCGCCAGCAGCTTAAACTATCAAGAGACCCAGTACTTC. Its translation: CASSLNYQETQYF. This chain links TRBV5-1 with TRBJ2-5; D not certain. CDR1 SGHRS and CDR2 YFSETQ come from the germline V gene. The CDR3 has 13 amino acids. The germline V and J ends were trimmed by 2 bases and 2 bases, with 7 bases remaining between them.